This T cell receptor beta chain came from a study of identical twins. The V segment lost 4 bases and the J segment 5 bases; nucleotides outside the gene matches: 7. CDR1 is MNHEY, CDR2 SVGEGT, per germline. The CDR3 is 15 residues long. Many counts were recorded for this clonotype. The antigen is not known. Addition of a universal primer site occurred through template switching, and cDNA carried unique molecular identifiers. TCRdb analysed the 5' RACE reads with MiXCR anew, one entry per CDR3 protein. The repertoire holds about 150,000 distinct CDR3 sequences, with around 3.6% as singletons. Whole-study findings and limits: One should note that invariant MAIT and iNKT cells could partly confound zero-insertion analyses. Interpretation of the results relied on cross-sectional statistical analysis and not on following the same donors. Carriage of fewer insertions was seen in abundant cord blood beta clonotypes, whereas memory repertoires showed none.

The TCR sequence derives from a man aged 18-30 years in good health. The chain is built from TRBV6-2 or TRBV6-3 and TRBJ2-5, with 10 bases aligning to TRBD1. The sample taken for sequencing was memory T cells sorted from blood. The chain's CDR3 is CASSLDRGRVETQYF. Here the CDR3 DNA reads TGTGCCAGCAGTTTGGACAGGGGGAGGGTCGAGACCCAGTACTTC.